Listed below are T cell receptor beta chains from one sample, sequenced in a study of cytomegalovirus exposure and HLA in healthy donors. Some clones are missing from TCRdb's copy, which holds only in-frame ones; the method was immunoSEQ multiplex PCR. The sample gives fewer than 100,000 clones, around four fifths of which show up once; less than 9% is in the top ten. Sequencing input: PBMCs. The receptors here all came from a man between 35 and 55 years old in good health and CMV-seropositive. CDR3s include the opening cysteine and the closing phenylalanine or tryptophan. Each record gives: J gene, D gene, clone size, V gene, CDR3 protein, CDR3 DNA. The D gene is left open where the match is weak. The size of a clone is reported for some rows only, either as once, few or many, or as a class for expanded clones.

TRBJ1-2,TRBD1,-,TRBV7-2,CASTPDRARRNSGYTF,TGTGCCAGCACCCCTGACAGGGCCAGACGAAATTCGGGCTACACCTTC
TRBJ2-5,-,once,TRBV5-1,CASGAGYLQETQYF,TGCGCCAGCGGGGCAGGATACTTACAAGAGACCCAGTACTTC
TRBJ2-3,TRBD2,once,TRBV10-1,CASSKGSGGLEDTQYF,TGCGCCAGCAGCAAGGGTAGCGGGGGATTGGAAGATACGCAGTATTTT
TRBJ2-7,-,-,TRBV7-6,CASSLDTTGYEQYF,TGTGCCAGCAGCTTAGATACGACAGGCTACGAGCAGTACTTC
TRBJ2-2,-,-,TRBV6-1,CASTDITNTGELFF,TGTGCCAGCACGGACATAACGAACACCGGGGAGCTGTTTTTT
TRBJ2-3,-,-,TRBV4-3,CASSQGTGVTGTDTQYF,TGCGCCAGCAGCCAAGGTACTGGCGTTACAGGCACAGATACGCAGTATTTT
TRBJ2-7,-,few,TRBV4-3,CASSLRAEGTHEQYF,TGCGCCAGCAGCCTACGGGCGGAGGGTACCCACGAGCAGTACTTC
TRBJ1-3,-,few,TRBV10-3,CAISPVGNTIYF,TGTGCCATCAGTCCCGTCGGAAACACCATATATTTT
TRBJ2-1,TRBD2,-,TRBV5-4,CASSRRLAGNEQFF,TGTGCCAGCAGCAGAAGGCTAGCGGGGAATGAGCAGTTCTTC
TRBJ2-5,TRBD2,-,TRBV5-1,CASSLGVAGGQETQYF,TGCGCCAGCAGCTTGGGGGTAGCGGGGGGCCAAGAGACCCAGTACTTC
TRBJ2-5,TRBD2,-,TRBV7-9,CASRPNEYSGGGKTQYF,TGTGCCAGCAGACCAAATGAATATAGCGGGGGCGGCAAGACCCAGTACTTC
TRBJ1-1,-,-,TRBV7-6,CASSVGGKAEAFF,TGTGCCAGCAGCGTGGGAGGGAAAGCTGAAGCTTTCTTT
TRBJ2-3,TRBD2,-,TRBV13,CASSFGGGSTDTQYF,TGTGCCAGCAGCTTCGGCGGGGGTAGCACAGATACGCAGTATTTT
TRBJ2-3,-,-,TRBV27,CASSFGRHYTDTQYF,TGTGCCAGCAGTTTTGGGAGACACTACACAGATACGCAGTATTTT
TRBJ2-7,TRBD1,-,TRBV6-5,CASTGQASYEQYF,TGTGCCAGCACCGGACAGGCCTCCTACGAGCAGTACTTC
TRBJ2-7,-,-,TRBV6-5,CASSTTGSAYEQYF,TGTGCCAGCAGTACGACGGGGAGCGCCTACGAGCAGTACTTC
TRBJ1-2,-,few,TRBV5-4,CASSRRVSDGYTF,TGTGCCAGCAGTCGCAGGGTCTCCGATGGCTACACCTTC
TRBJ1-3,-,few,TRBV21-1,CASSKAQGLQGWSGNTIYF,TGTGCCAGCAGCAAAGCCCAAGGCCTACAGGGGTGGTCTGGAAACACCATATATTTT
TRBJ2-7,TRBD1,-,TRBV7-9,CSSSRDRYEQYF,TGTTCCAGCAGCCGGGACAGATACGAGCAGTACTTC
TRBJ2-7,TRBD1,-,TRBV4-3,CASSQGAGQGYEQYF,TGCGCCAGCAGCCAAGGGGCGGGACAGGGATACGAGCAGTACTTC
TRBJ2-2,-,few,TRBV4-3,CASSQGQGRAGELFF,TGCGCCAGCAGCCAAGGGCAGGGCCGGGCCGGGGAGCTGTTTTTT
TRBJ1-3,-,-,TRBV6-5,CASIRHKTGNTIYF,TGTGCCAGCATCCGACACAAAACTGGAAACACCATATATTTT
TRBJ2-3,TRBD2,few,TRBV9,CASKGLAASDTQYF,TGTGCCAGCAAGGGACTAGCGGCCTCAGATACGCAGTATTTT
TRBJ2-2,TRBD2,-,TRBV4-3,CASSRGLGVTGELFF,TGCGCCAGCAGCCGCGGACTAGGCGTTACCGGGGAGCTGTTTTTT
TRBJ2-2,TRBD2,once,TRBV7-9,CASSLSSGKNTGELFF,TGTGCCAGCAGCTTATCTAGCGGGAAGAACACCGGGGAGCTGTTTTTT
TRBJ2-1,TRBD2,-,TRBV7-8,CASRSTSGSWNEQFF,TGTGCCAGCAGGTCCACTAGCGGGAGTTGGAATGAGCAGTTCTTC
TRBJ2-5,TRBD2,-,TRBV7-8,CASSLNPRASGGRETQYF,TGTGCCAGCAGCTTAAACCCGAGGGCTAGCGGGGGCAGAGAGACCCAGTACTTC
TRBJ1-1,TRBD1,few,TRBV5-6,CASSSLDRETF,TGTGCCAGCAGCTCCTTGGACAGGGAGACTTTT
TRBJ2-3,-,-,TRBV27,CASSPRPPGDTQYF,TGTGCCAGCAGTCCGAGGCCCCCTGGAGATACGCAGTATTTT
TRBJ2-1,-,-,TRBV20-1,CSAQTSNEQFF,TGCAGTGCCCAAACTAGCAATGAGCAGTTCTTC
TRBJ2-5,TRBD1,-,TRBV5-1,CASSDPQGAGETQYF,TGCGCCAGCAGCGACCCGCAGGGGGCTGGAGAGACCCAGTACTTC
TRBJ2-7,TRBD1,-,TRBV27,CASSFKGQEEQYF,TGTGCCAGCAGTTTCAAGGGACAGGAAGAGCAGTACTTC
TRBJ2-7,TRBD1,few,TRBV7-6,CASSRTGYSYEQYF,TGTGCCAGCAGCCGGACAGGGTACTCCTACGAGCAGTACTTC
TRBJ1-1,TRBD1,-,TRBV5-4,CASSLGTGVSAFF,TGTGCCAGCAGCTTGGGGACAGGGGTTTCAGCTTTCTTT
TRBJ2-1,-,-,TRBV18,CASSPQGNEQFF,TGTGCCAGCTCACCACAGGGGAATGAGCAGTTCTTC
TRBJ2-6,-,few,TRBV4-1,CASSQDQGSSGANVLTF,TGCGCCAGCAGCCAAGATCAGGGCAGCTCTGGGGCCAACGTCCTGACTTTC
TRBJ1-5,-,-,TRBV28,CASSLVGQPQHF,TGTGCCAGCAGTTTGGTCGGTCAGCCCCAGCATTTT
TRBJ2-3,TRBD2,-,TRBV2,CASSMKGGPTDTQYF,TGTGCCAGCAGTATGAAGGGAGGGCCGACAGATACGCAGTATTTT
TRBJ1-1,-,few,TRBV7-9,CSSSSLNTEAFF,TGTTCCAGCAGCTCCCTAAACACTGAAGCTTTCTTT
TRBJ1-1,TRBD1,-,TRBV18,CASSTQTGGEAFF,TGTGCCAGCTCGACCCAGACAGGGGGAGAAGCTTTCTTT
TRBJ2-5,TRBD2,once,TRBV5-1,CASSWGTSYETQYF,TGCGCCAGCAGCTGGGGGACTAGCTATGAGACCCAGTACTTC
TRBJ2-5,TRBD2,-,TRBV7-8,CASSLGGREGTQYF,TGTGCCAGCAGCTTAGGCGGGAGGGAGGGGACCCAGTACTTC
TRBJ1-2,-,once,TRBV10-3,CAISEVQGIGYTF,TGTGCCATCAGTGAGGTACAGGGTATTGGCTACACCTTC
TRBJ1-1,-,-,TRBV29-1,CSVQRDTVMNTEAFF,TGCAGCGTCCAACGGGACACGGTTATGAACACTGAAGCTTTCTTT
TRBJ2-5,-,-,TRBV6-1,CVSRFGGETQYF,TGTGTATCACGGTTTGGCGGGGAGACCCAGTACTTC
TRBJ2-1,-,-,TRBV6-6,CASSYPQTGEEDEQFF,TGTGCCAGCAGTTACCCACAAACGGGAGAGGAGGATGAGCAGTTCTTC
TRBJ2-2,TRBD1,-,TRBV14,CASSQDLQGVNTGELFF,TGTGCCAGCAGCCAAGATCTACAGGGGGTGAACACCGGGGAGCTGTTTTTT
TRBJ2-3,-,-,TRBV19,CASSIDLASTDTQYF,TGTGCCAGTAGTATAGATTTAGCCAGCACAGATACGCAGTATTTT
TRBJ2-3,-,-,TRBV29-1,CSVEDQGLSPDTQYF,TGCAGCGTTGAAGATCAGGGGTTGTCTCCAGATACGCAGTATTTT
TRBJ2-3,-,-,TRBV10-2,CASSDRPDTQYF,TGCGCCAGCAGTGACCGTCCGGATACGCAGTATTTT
TRBJ1-1,TRBD1,-,TRBV13,CASSLGTGGREAFF,TGTGCCAGCAGCTTAGGGACAGGGGGAAGGGAAGCTTTCTTT
TRBJ2-1,-,once,TRBV7-8,CASSLQPGLLYNEQFF,TGTGCCAGCAGCCTACAACCGGGACTGCTTTACAATGAGCAGTTCTTC
TRBJ2-2,-,-,TRBV2,CASSEVVVGELFF,TGTGCCAGCAGTGAAGTCGTCGTCGGGGAGCTGTTTTTT
TRBJ1-5,-,-,TRBV5-6,CASSLSGYSNQPQHF,TGTGCCAGCAGCTTGTCGGGGTATAGCAATCAGCCCCAGCATTTT
TRBJ2-5,TRBD2,-,TRBV5-6,CASTPLAGAETQYF,TGTGCCAGCACCCCACTAGCGGGGGCTGAGACCCAGTACTTC
TRBJ2-1,TRBD2,-,TRBV25-1,CASSDPPGLAGSYNEQFF,TGTGCCAGCAGTGACCCACCGGGACTAGCGGGTAGCTACAATGAGCAGTTCTTC
TRBJ1-4,-,-,TRBV4-1,CASSQGRGSTNEKLFF,TGCGCCAGCAGCCAAGGTCGCGGATCAACTAATGAAAAACTGTTTTTT